The present T cell receptor (beta chain) was sequenced within a study of blood T cell repertoires in COVID-19. At the level of the study: The study drew acute and convalescent COVID-19 samples from the United States, Italy and Spain. T cells, B-cell-depleted T cells, or PBMCs supplied cDNA or gDNA.

V was pared by 3 bases and J by 10 bases, with 2 bases of the junction left unmatched. Germline V gene sequence: CDR1 LGHNT, CDR2 FRNRAP. There are 12 residues in the CDR3. Per the original methods: The assay estimated nucleated cells by amplifying reference gene primers. Clones were sequenced by immunoSEQ multiplex PCR, and TCRdb holds only the in-frame ones, with some missing. V, J and clone size derive from that table, while D and trimming were established from the DNA sequence. The profile covers over 140,000 clones, with around 73% appearing a single time and 9% taken by the ten largest. This clonotype was obtained from a woman in her 50s with active or convalescent COVID-19. The rearrangement joins TRBV12-5 to TRBJ1-1; 10 nucleotides agree with TRBD1. Sequences were obtained from peripheral blood. CDR3 DNA sequence: TGTGCTAGTGGTTTACGGGACAGGGGAGCTTTCTTT. As protein: CASGLRDRGAFF.